This entry describes one T cell receptor beta chain. Its target is not known. The data were obtained in a study of T cells in Graves' hyperthyroidism and ophthalmopathy. Regarding the study as a whole: Prediction of ophthalmopathy progression came a median around 6 months pre-onset. The authors' 13 V-J model separated ophthalmopathy from stable hyperthyroidism.

Amplification targeted TCR beta CDR3 regions from RNA transcripts. Primed by the HTBI set, a first-round RT-PCR was run on the TCR CDR3. TCRdb redid the calling of the multiplex PCR reads with MiXCR, one entry per CDR3 protein. In the table there are 300,000 to 450,000 distinct CDR3 sequences, about 14% of which are singletons. This CDR3 contains 12 residues. Germline V gives CDR1 MDHEN, CDR2 SYDVKM. V lost 4 bases, J lost 7 bases, and 2 bases stayed unmatched. Individuals with ophthalmopathy presented a Clinical Activity Score of at least 3, a NOSPECS grade of at least 4 and a duration under 3 months.

This receptor was obtained from a woman aged 30 to 39 with Graves' ophthalmopathy. This chain joins TRBV28 and TRBJ1-1, with TRBD1 matching over 8 bases. Specimen: blood. CDR3 sequence reads: CASSSTGDEAFF. In nucleotides, the CDR3 is TGTGCCAGCAGTTCGACAGGGGATGAAGCTTTCTTT.